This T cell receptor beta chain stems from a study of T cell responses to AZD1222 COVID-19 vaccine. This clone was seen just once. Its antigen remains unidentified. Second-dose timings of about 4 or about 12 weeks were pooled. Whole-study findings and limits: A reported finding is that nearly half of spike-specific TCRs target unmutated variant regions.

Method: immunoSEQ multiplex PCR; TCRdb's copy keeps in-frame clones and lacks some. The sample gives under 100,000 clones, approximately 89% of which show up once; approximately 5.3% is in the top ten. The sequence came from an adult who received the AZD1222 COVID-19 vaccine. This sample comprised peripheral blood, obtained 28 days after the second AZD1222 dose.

The CDR3 region is CASSFSGAGLQETQYF. CDR3 in DNA: TGTGCCAGCAGCTTTTCAGGAGCCGGCCTCCAAGAGACCCAGTACTTC. The V call is TRBV7-6, the J call TRBJ2-5; D call uncertain. Trimming removed 3 bases from V and 1 base from J, with 15 bases in between. Germline assignment: CDR1 SGHVS and CDR2 FNYEAQ. The length of the CDR3 is 16 residues.